These 11 T cell receptor beta chains were sequenced from one sample in a study of shared clonotypes between healthy human individuals. TCRdb keeps only in-frame clones here, not all; method: immunoSEQ multiplex PCR. The repertoire includes 2,500,000 or so clones, under 95% of them detected once, and roughly 0.34% sits in the top ten. The sample was naive CD4+ T cells from PBMCs. Stated subset: CD45RA+ positively selected. All receptors derive from a man between 18 and 29 years old in good health. Some clones in this sample may be carry-over from other donors' samples.

Of note for this clone: The same CDR3 is also encoded by other DNA sequences in this sample. This chain links TRBV5-1 with TRBJ2-1; 13 nucleotides match TRBD2. CDR3 length: 15 residues. Germline V gives CDR1 SGHRS, CDR2 YFSETQ. V trimming: 2 bases; J trimming: 7 bases; junction bases outside the gene matches: 3. Written as DNA, the CDR3 is TGCGCCAGCAGCTTTGGACTAGCGGGAGTTAATGAGCAGTTCTTC. The encoded protein is CASSFGLAGVNEQFF.

The chain is built from TRBV29-1 and TRBJ2-5; TRBD2 agrees at 7 bases. The germline CDR1 and CDR2 sequences are SQVTM and ANQGSEA. With V trimmed by 5 bases and J by 2 bases, 5 bases remained unmatched. The CDR3 runs 13 residues. The CDR3, as DNA: TGCAGCGTTCGACTAGCAGATCAAGAGACCCAGTACTTC. This translates into CSVRLADQETQYF.

V gene TRBV28 combines with J gene TRBJ1-4; D ambiguous. Germline CDR1 reads MDHEN; CDR2 reads SYDVKM. Trimming stripped 3 bases from V and 0 bases from J, with 11 bases between. The CDR3 covers 16 residues. CDR3 DNA sequence: TGTGCCAGCAGTTTCGGCGGGCGTGCAACTAATGAAAAACTGTTTTTT. It translates to CASSFGGRATNEKLFF.

The CDR3: CASGYQVGQFF. The CDR3 coding sequence is TGTGCCAGCGGTTACCAGGTAGGACAGTTCTTC. The chain has TRBV27 and TRBJ2-1; no reliable D call. Trimming removed 8 bases at V and 13 bases at J, with 15 bases between. Per the germline V gene, CDR1 is MNHEY and CDR2 is SMNVEV (reference sequence). The CDR3 runs 11 residues.

The chain joins TRBV29-1 to TRBJ2-5; perhaps TRBD2 as D (5 bases). V was cut by 6 bases and J by 5 bases, with 10 bases left in between. The CDR3 is 11 residues long. Germline V lookup: CDR1 SQVTM, CDR2 ANQGSEA. CDR3 loop: CSVAGEETQYF. In nucleotides, the CDR3 is TGCAGCGTAGCTGGGGAGGAGACCCAGTACTTC. Filled out from reference TRBV29-1 and TRBJ2-5, the complete variable domain reads SAVISQKPSRDICQRGTSLTIQCQVDSQVTMMFWYRQQPGQSLTLIATANQGSEATYESGFVIDKFPISRPNLTFSTLTVSNMSPEDSSIYLCSVAGEETQYFGPGTRLLVL.

The rearrangement links TRBV19 to TRBJ1-4, with D maybe TRBD1 (6 bases). Germline-derived CDR1 and CDR2 are LNHDA and SQIVND (reference sequence). The germline V and J ends were trimmed by 4 bases and 8 bases, with 20 bases remaining between them. The length of the CDR3 is 16 residues. The CDR3 coding sequence is TGTGCCAGTAGTACGGGATTAACACAGGGTGGCGAAAAACTGTTTTTT. As protein: CASSTGLTQGGEKLFF.

This sequence joins TRBV6-1 and TRBJ2-3; D may correspond to TRBD1 or TRBD2 (5 bases each). The V gene's germline CDR1 is MNHNS and CDR2 SASEGT. The CDR3 loop spans 13 amino acids. V shed 3 bases and J shed 8 bases, with 12 bases lying between them. In nucleotides, the CDR3 is TGTGCCAGCAGTGAGAATATTGGGGGTACGCAGTATTTT. The encoded protein is CASSENIGGTQYF.

This clone was recorded only once. CDR3 sequence reads: CASSLSEWLAGMSDTQYF. The CDR3 bases are TGCGCCAGCAGCTTGTCCGAATGGCTAGCGGGAATGTCAGATACGCAGTATTTT. The genes are TRBV5-1 and TRBJ2-3, with 9 nucleotides matching TRBD2. Germline V gene lookup returns CDR1 SGHRS and CDR2 YFSETQ. The CDR3 has 18 amino acids. The V and J ends lost 1 base and 4 bases, in that order; junction bases with no gene match: 13.

V usage is TRBV7-2 and J usage is TRBJ2-3, with D possibly TRBD1 on 6 matching bases. Deletions cut 6 bases from V and 3 bases from J, with 13 bases between. Germline CDR1 reads SGHTA; CDR2 reads FQGNSA. The CDR3 runs 14 residues. The CDR3 nucleotides read TGTGCCAGCAGTCCTTACACAGGGACAGATACGCAGTATTTT. Its translation: CASSPYTGTDTQYF.

This chain links TRBV30 with TRBJ2-7, with D perhaps TRBD2 (6 bases). The CDR3 has 13 residues. The germline V gene encodes CDR1 GTSNPN and CDR2 SVGIG (reference sequence). The V and J ends lost 2 bases and 6 bases respectively, with 14 bases between them. The CDR3 DNA sequence: TGTGCCTGGAGTCCCCCAAACGGGGGCGAGCAGTACTTC. As protein: CAWSPPNGGEQYF. The complete variable domain, with remaining parts taken from reference TRBV30 and TRBJ2-7, reads SQTIHQWPATLVQPVGSPLSLECTVEGTSNPNLYWYRQAAGRGLQLLFYSVGIGQISSEVPQNLSASRPQDRQFILSSKKLLLSDSGFYLCAWSPPNGGEQYFGPGTRLTVT.

As for this clone: Other nucleotide sequences from this sample produce the same CDR3. The CDR3 here is CASSSGRNTEAFF. CDR3 DNA sequence: TGTGCCAGCAGCTCCGGGAGAAACACTGAAGCTTTCTTT. This rearrangement joins TRBV5-4 to TRBJ1-1; no clear D gene. CDR1 is SGHNT and CDR2 is YYREEE in the germline V gene (reference sequence). The length of the CDR3 is 13 residues. The V and J ends lost 3 bases and 2 bases respectively, with 8 bases between them.